This is a list of T cell receptor beta chains from one sample in a study of CD8 T cells in Susac syndrome. TCRdb called the immunoSEQ multiplex PCR reads again in MiXCR, with one record for every CDR3 protein. The data hold 200,000 to 250,000 distinct CDR3 sequences, with about 90% observed a single time. Sequenced input: CD8+ T cells from PBMCs. The receptors derive from a human donor with multiple sclerosis. CDR3s include the opening cysteine and the closing phenylalanine or tryptophan. The D gene is left open where the match is weak. Only part of the rows carry a size: once, few, many, or a class if the clone is expanded.

clone_size	v_call	j_call	d_call	cdr3_aa	cdr3_nt
.	TRBV9	TRBJ2-2	.	CASSPPDRRNTGELFF	TGTGCCAGCTCCCCCCCCGACCGGAGGAACACCGGGGAGCTGTTTTTT
.	TRBV13	TRBJ2-1	.	CASIYRGLRNEQFF	TGTGCCAGCATATACCGGGGCCTGAGAAATGAGCAGTTCTTC
.	TRBV9	TRBJ2-1	.	CASSVADGLINEQFF	TGTGCCAGCAGCGTAGCGGATGGACTAATCAATGAGCAGTTCTTC
.	TRBV19	TRBJ2-6	TRBD2	CASRHSTSESSGANVLTF	TGTGCCAGTAGGCATTCGACTAGCGAATCCTCTGGGGCCAACGTCCTGACTTTC
.	TRBV6-2/TRBV6-3	TRBJ2-6	.	CASSSGLGGANVLTF	TGTGCCAGCAGTTCGGGGCTAGGTGGGGCCAACGTCCTGACTTTC
.	TRBV7-6	TRBJ2-7	.	CASSRDRRVEQYF	TGTGCCAGCAGCCGGGATAGGAGGGTGGAGCAGTACTTC
.	TRBV7-9	TRBJ2-7	TRBD1	CASSSTGAMYEQYF	TGTGCCAGCAGCTCCACAGGGGCTATGTACGAGCAGTACTTC
.	TRBV5-1	TRBJ2-7	.	CASSFDRSEQYF	TGCGCCAGCAGCTTTGACCGTAGTGAGCAGTACTTC
once	TRBV3-1	TRBJ2-1	TRBD2	CASSRLAGYNEQFF	TGTGCCAGCAGCCGACTAGCCGGCTACAATGAGCAGTTCTTC
.	TRBV29-1	TRBJ2-7	.	CSAMGLTKDRTLYEQYF	TGCAGCGCCATGGGGCTAACGAAGGACAGAACCCTCTACGAGCAGTACTTC
.	TRBV5-4	TRBJ2-1	.	CASSLAPGMENNEQFF	TGTGCCAGCAGCTTGGCTCCGGGGATGGAGAACAATGAGCAGTTCTTC
.	TRBV27	TRBJ2-7	.	CASSPDTGLPYEQYF	TGTGCCAGCAGTCCGGACACGGGACTCCCATACGAGCAGTACTTC
.	TRBV30	TRBJ1-1	.	CAWSVHPEAFF	TGTGCCTGGAGTGTACATCCTGAAGCTTTCTTT
once	TRBV6-1	TRBJ2-1	.	CASSDGRSYNEQFF	TGTGCCAGCAGTGATGGTAGGTCCTACAATGAGCAGTTCTTC
.	TRBV30	TRBJ1-1	.	CAWSLGMNTEAFF	TGTGCCTGGAGTTTAGGCATGAACACTGAAGCTTTCTTT
.	TRBV10-3	TRBJ1-2	.	CAISHDSVGYGYTF	TGTGCCATCAGTCATGACTCGGTGGGCTATGGCTACACCTTC
.	TRBV23-1	TRBJ1-2	.	CASSQGRNLPILNYGYTF	TGCGCCAGCAGTCAAGGCCGCAACCTACCTATCCTTAACTATGGCTACACCTTC
.	TRBV28	TRBJ2-2	.	CASSLLTSRMTGELFF	TGTGCCAGCAGTTTATTAACCTCTCGAATGACCGGGGAGCTGTTTTTT
.	TRBV29-1	TRBJ2-1	.	CSVEDSRGTVSSYNEQFF	TGCAGCGTTGAAGATAGTCGGGGAACAGTAAGCTCCTACAATGAGCAGTTCTTC
.	TRBV12-3/TRBV12-4	TRBJ1-1	.	CASSLARGTEAFF	TGTGCCAGCAGTTTAGCGAGGGGCACTGAAGCTTTCTTT
.	TRBV7-9	TRBJ1-2	.	CASSHSREFHYGYTF	TGTGCCAGCAGCCATTCACGGGAGTTTCACTATGGCTACACCTTC
once	TRBV19	TRBJ2-7	.	CASSMASSYEQYF	TGTGCCAGTAGTATGGCTAGCTCCTACGAGCAGTACTTC
.	TRBV13	TRBJ2-3	TRBD1	CASSTGSGQGYTDTQYF	TGTGCCAGCTCAACCGGATCGGGACAGGGGTACACAGATACGCAGTATTTT
.	TRBV3-1	TRBJ1-1	.	CASSHPPAGTEAFF	TGTGCCAGCAGCCATCCGCCGGCGGGCACTGAAGCTTTCTTT
.	TRBV5-1	TRBJ2-3	TRBD2	CASRPEGRGGADTQYF	TGCGCCAGCAGACCGGAAGGGCGGGGGGGAGCAGATACGCAGTATTTT
.	TRBV6-5	TRBJ2-6	.	CASSFGVYGANVLTF	TGTGCCAGCAGTTTCGGCGTTTACGGGGCCAACGTCCTGACTTTC
.	TRBV29-1	TRBJ1-3	.	CSVEATGGSGNTIYF	TGCAGCGTTGAAGCCACGGGCGGCTCTGGAAACACCATATATTTT
.	TRBV24-1	TRBJ2-3	TRBD2	CATSVTTAGTHTDTQYF	TGTGCCACCAGTGTCACAACAGCGGGGACTCACACAGATACGCAGTATTTT
.	TRBV10-3	TRBJ2-5	TRBD2	CAISEPFGRVQETQYF	TGTGCCATCAGTGAGCCTTTTGGGAGGGTCCAAGAGACCCAGTACTTC
.	TRBV18	TRBJ1-2	TRBD1	CASGYRGLRYGYTF	TGTGCCAGCGGGTACAGGGGGCTTCGCTATGGCTACACCTTC
once	TRBV11-2	TRBJ2-4	.	CASSFSRAEVAKNIQYF	TGTGCCAGCAGCTTCTCAAGAGCGGAGGTAGCCAAAAACATTCAGTACTTC
.	TRBV30	TRBJ2-3	.	CAWSAIEGPENTQYF	TGTGCCTGGAGTGCCATCGAGGGGCCAGAAAATACGCAGTATTTT